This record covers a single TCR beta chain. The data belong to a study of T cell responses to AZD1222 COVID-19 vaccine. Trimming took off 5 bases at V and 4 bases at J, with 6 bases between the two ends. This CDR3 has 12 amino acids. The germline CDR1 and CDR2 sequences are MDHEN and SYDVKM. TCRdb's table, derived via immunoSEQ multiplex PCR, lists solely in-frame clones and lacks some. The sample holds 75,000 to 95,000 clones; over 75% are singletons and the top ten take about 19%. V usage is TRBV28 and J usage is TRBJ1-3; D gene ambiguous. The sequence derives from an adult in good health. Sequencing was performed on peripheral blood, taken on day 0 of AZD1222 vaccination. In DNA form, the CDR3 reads TGTGCCAGCAGTCCCAGCGGAAACACCATATATTTT. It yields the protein CASSPSGNTIYF.